Presented here are 25 T cell receptor beta chains from one specimen sequenced in a study of control samples from healthy donors and cancer patients. Generated by immunoSEQ multiplex PCR, the TCRdb table keeps only in-frame clones and is missing some. The profile covers over 45,000 clones, with more than 80% appearing a single time and 0.7% to 0.85% taken by the ten largest. Sequenced material: PBMCs. Receptor source: a man younger than 40 with colorectal cancer.

The DNA for the CDR3 is TGTGCCAGCAGTTCCCTTTCAACTTATGGCTACACCTTC. Translation: CASSSLSTYGYTF. V usage is TRBV12-3 or TRBV12-4 and J usage is TRBJ1-2; D gene uncertain. V was shortened by 4 bases and J by 5 bases, with 11 bases between the two germline ends. The CDR3 spans 13 residues.

The chain uses TRBV30 and TRBJ2-1; possibly TRBD2 for D (5 bases). Trimming took 4 bases from V and 0 from J, leaving 13 bases between them. The CDR3 has 15 amino acids. CDR1 and CDR2 from the germline V gene are GTSNPN and SVGIG (reference sequence). The CDR3 DNA sequence: TGTGCCTGGACCCAAGACGAGGGCTCCTACAATGAGCAGTTCTTC. Translating it yields CAWTQDEGSYNEQFF.

The genes are TRBV4-2 and TRBJ2-3; D remains unclear. The germline V gene has CDR1 LGHNA and CDR2 YNFKEQ. Trimming removed 0 bases at V and 3 bases at J, with 10 bases between. This CDR3 contains 15 residues. The CDR3: CASSQEFRITDTQYF. CDR3 in DNA: TGTGCCAGCAGCCAAGAGTTCCGAATAACAGATACGCAGTATTTT.

The chain links TRBV27 to TRBJ1-1; the D gene is possibly TRBD1 (5 bases). This CDR3 is built from 15 residues. The germline V gene has CDR1 MNHEY and CDR2 SMNVEV (reference sequence). V dropped 5 bases and J dropped 0 bases, with 13 bases sitting between them. As DNA, the CDR3 is TGTGCCAGCAGTACACGGGGACCTATGAACACTGAAGCTTTCTTT. It translates to CASSTRGPMNTEAFF.

This clone has a single count. V usage is TRBV7-2 and J usage is TRBJ2-2, with a weak D call TRBD2 (5 bases). This CDR3 has 15 residues. Germline CDR1 reads SGHTA; CDR2 reads FQGNSA. The V end was cut by 0 bases, the J end by 5 bases, with 10 bases between. CDR3 nucleotide sequence: TGTGCCAGCAGCTTAGCGCGGGCCAGAACCGGGGAGCTGTTTTTT. Its protein product is CASSLARARTGELFF. Full variable domain (outside the CDR3, taken from reference TRBV7-2 and TRBJ2-2): GAGVSQSPSNKVTEKGKDVELRCDPISGHTALYWYRQSLGQGLEFLIYFQGNSAPDKSGLPSDRFSAERTGGSVSTLTIQRTQQEDSAVYLCASSLARARTGELFFGEGSRLTVL.

The rearrangement joins TRBV2 to TRBJ2-1; 8 bases agree with TRBD2. V lost 7 bases, J lost 3 bases, and 2 bases stayed unmatched. The CDR3 has 13 residues. CDR1 and CDR2 (germline): SNHLY, FYNNEI. CDR3 DNA sequence: TGTGCCAGCACGCGGGGGGACTACAATGAGCAGTTCTTC. Its translation: CASTRGDYNEQFF.

This clone was observed once. The chain recombines TRBV20-1 with TRBJ2-5; possibly TRBD2 for D (7 bases). The V gene's germline CDR1 is DFQATT and CDR2 SNEGSKA (reference sequence). Trimming removed 3 bases at V and 5 bases at J, with 13 bases between. There are 13 residues in the CDR3. This CDR3 is CSASRGGPETQYF. CDR3 nucleotide sequence: TGCAGTGCTAGTAGGGGGGGCCCGGAGACCCAGTACTTC.

V usage is TRBV7-9 and J usage is TRBJ2-1, with 9 bases that match TRBD1. The CDR3 is made up of 16 amino acids. The germline CDR1 and CDR2 sequences are SEHNR and FQNEAQ (reference sequence). The V segment lost 3 bases and the J segment 2 bases; nucleotides outside the gene matches: 5. This CDR3 is CASSFPGQGPYNEQFF. CDR3 nucleotide sequence: TGTGCCAGCAGCTTCCCAGGACAGGGGCCCTACAATGAGCAGTTCTTC.

The chain employs TRBV18 and TRBJ1-1, with a tentative D call TRBD1 (5 bases). The V and J ends lost 5 bases and 0 bases respectively, with 16 bases between them. CDR1 is KGHSH and CDR2 is LQKENI in the germline V gene. The CDR3 is made up of 16 amino acids. The CDR3 protein is CASSSKQGHMNTEAFF. CDR3 bases: TGTGCCAGCTCATCTAAGCAGGGCCACATGAACACTGAAGCTTTCTTT.

The sample holds a few counts of this clone. CDR3 bases: TGTGCCAGCAGCAAACGGGATAGGGGTGCGGACTACAATGAGCAGTTCTTC. Its translation: CASSKRDRGADYNEQFF. V gene TRBV21-1 combines with J gene TRBJ2-1. TRBV21-1 is given as a pseudogene. The CDR3 runs 17 residues.

The chain couples TRBV6-4 to TRBJ1-5, with no clear D. V was clipped by 0 bases and J by 5 bases, with 11 bases between them. The CDR3 loop spans 15 amino acids. Germline values: CDR1 MRHNA, CDR2 SNTAGT. The CDR3 reads CASSDSTRIDQPQHF. The DNA for the CDR3 is TGTGCCAGCAGTGACTCAACACGGATTGATCAGCCCCAGCATTTT.

DNA of the CDR3: TGTGCCACCGGGGCGGGGCAGGGGGCCAAAAACATTCAGTACTTC. Protein product: CATGAGQGAKNIQYF. The J gene is TRBJ2-4, the V gene TRBV5-4, with D perhaps assigned TRBD1 or TRBD2 (6 bases each). The CDR3 totals 15 residues. CDR1 is SGHNT and CDR2 is YYREEE in the germline V gene (reference sequence). V dropped 9 bases and J dropped 1 base, with 17 bases sitting between them.

The chain links TRBV12-3 or TRBV12-4 to TRBJ1-5; D ambiguous. Between the trimmed V and J ends, which lost 2 bases and 4 bases, there was a span of 6 bases. The CDR3 has 13 residues. The CDR3 DNA reads as TGTGCCAGCAGTTTACAGGTGAATCAGCCCCAGCATTTT. Translating it yields CASSLQVNQPQHF.

The chain has TRBV19 and TRBJ2-3, with D possibly matching TRBD2 (6 bases). Germline assignment: CDR1 LNHDA and CDR2 SQIVND (reference sequence). Trimming took 3 bases from V and 2 from J, leaving 15 bases between them. The CDR3 has 16 residues. CDR3 amino acids: CASSILGGKHTDTQYF. The CDR3 DNA reads as TGTGCCAGTAGTATTTTGGGCGGGAAGCACACAGATACGCAGTATTTT.

J is TRBJ1-6 and V is TRBV3-1 (or the pseudogene TRBV3-2); tentatively, D is TRBD1 (5 bases). Trimming removed 4 bases at V and 10 bases at J, with 11 bases between. The CDR3 consists of 13 residues. Per germline, CDR1 LGHDT and CDR2 YNNKEL (reference sequence). The CDR3 region is CASSPGHLSPLHF. Written as DNA, the CDR3 is TGTGCCAGCAGCCCCGGACACCTCTCACCCCTCCACTTT.

The J gene is TRBJ2-7, the V gene TRBV11-2; D gene unclear. The ends were cut back, 4 bases at V and 6 bases at J, with 7 bases in the middle. The CDR3 spans 11 residues. Germline V gives CDR1 SGHAT, CDR2 FQNNGV. CDR3 loop: CASSSRIEQYF. CDR3 coding DNA: TGTGCCAGCAGCTCCAGGATCGAGCAGTACTTC.

V usage is TRBV6-5 and J usage is TRBJ2-7; TRBD1 matches at 7 bases. CDR1 and CDR2 from the germline V gene are MNHEY and SVGAGI. This CDR3 has 15 residues. The ends lost 0 bases at V and 4 bases at J; junction bases unmatched: 6. CDR3 nucleotide sequence: TGTGCCAGCAGTTACTCGACCGGGACAGCTTACGAGCAGTACTTC. It specifies CASSYSTGTAYEQYF.

V gene TRBV6-1 combines with J gene TRBJ2-1, with TRBD2 matching over 11 bases. Germline V gene lookup returns CDR1 MNHNS and CDR2 SASEGT. V dropped 0 bases and J dropped 2; count of bases not matched to a gene: 3. CDR3 size: 17 residues. The CDR3 DNA sequence: TGTGCCAGCAGTGAAGCGACTAGCGGGGAAGCCTACAATGAGCAGTTCTTC. Its protein product is CASSEATSGEAYNEQFF.

The V call is TRBV6-6, the J call TRBJ1-6; the match to TRBD1 covers 10 bases. J gave up 14 bases and V 4 bases, and 14 bases lay outside the gene matches. There are 16 residues in the CDR3. Germline V lookup: CDR1 MNHNY, CDR2 SVGAGI (reference sequence). The CDR3 DNA is TGTGCCAGCAGTTTCACGGGACAGGGGATAAGTGCGTCCCTCCACTTT. It is translated as CASSFTGQGISASLHF.

The CDR3 spells CAISNPKLDRTGTEAFF. CDR3 in DNA: TGTGCCATCAGTAATCCGAAACTCGACAGAACGGGCACTGAAGCTTTCTTT. J is TRBJ1-1 and V is TRBV10-3; maybe TRBD1 (5 bases). Trimming removed 5 bases at V and 4 bases at J, with 23 bases between. Germline CDR1 ENHRY, CDR2 SYGVKD. The CDR3 runs to 17 residues.

This clone appeared a single time. V and J are TRBV10-3 and TRBJ1-1, with D hard to call. The V end lost 10 bases, the J end lost 0 bases, and 12 bases lay between the germline ends. The V gene's germline CDR1 is ENHRY and CDR2 SYGVKD. The CDR3 runs to 13 residues. The CDR3 region is CATRVGMNTEAFF. In nucleotides, the CDR3 is TGTGCCACCAGAGTTGGAATGAACACTGAAGCTTTCTTT.

The genes are TRBV18 and TRBJ1-2; D possibly corresponds to TRBD1 (6 bases). CDR1 is KGHSH and CDR2 is LQKENI in the germline V gene. V gave up 5 bases and J gave up 2 bases, with 15 bases separating them. This CDR3 region has 15 residues. This CDR3 is CASSATGSGNYGYTF. The CDR3 DNA follows: TGTGCCAGCTCAGCCACAGGGTCGGGAAACTATGGCTACACCTTC.

The gene calls are TRBV6-5 and TRBJ2-4; D is unclear. The germline CDR1 and CDR2 sequences are MNHEY and SVGAGI. The CDR3 runs 14 residues. V lost 2 bases and J 3 bases, leaving 8 bases between the germline ends. CDR3: CASSYSAVKNIQYF. In DNA, the CDR3 is TGTGCCAGCAGTTACAGTGCGGTCAAAAACATTCAGTACTTC.

The rearrangement uses TRBV7-2 and TRBJ2-3; 7 bases map to TRBD2. The CDR3 has 15 residues. The J segment lost 4 bases and the V segment lost 5 bases, leaving 9 bases of the junction unmatched. From germline, CDR1 is SGHTA and CDR2 FQGNSA. CDR3 in amino acids: CASSTGTINADTQYF. The CDR3 nucleotides are TGTGCCAGCAGCACCGGGACTATCAATGCAGATACGCAGTATTTT.

The chain combines TRBV6-2 or TRBV6-3 with TRBJ2-1, with 12 bases that match TRBD1. Germline loops: CDR1 MNHEY, CDR2 SVGEGT. Losses at the gene ends were 5 bases for V and 10 bases for J; bases not matched to a gene: 12. This CDR3 has 16 residues. The CDR3 reads CASSKGTGGAFGEQFF. In DNA, the CDR3 is TGTGCCAGCAGTAAAGGGACAGGGGGCGCTTTTGGGGAGCAGTTCTTC.